A selection of T cell receptor beta chains follows, all from one sample in a study of cytomegalovirus exposure and HLA in healthy donors. Here immunoSEQ multiplex PCR was the method, and the copy in TCRdb shows in-frame clones only, minus some. In the table there are 100,000 or so clones, roughly an eighth of which are singletons. Sequenced sample: PBMCs. The receptors were gathered from a man in his forties in good health and CMV-seropositive. The CDR3 runs from the conserved cysteine through the conserved F or W. A D gene is named only where the DNA matches it firmly. Not every row has a clone size; where given, it reads once, few, many or a size class.

TRBJ1-2	.	TRBV5-1	few	CASSLDRDYGYTF	TGCGCCAGCAGCTTGGACAGAGACTATGGCTACACCTTC
TRBJ2-7	.	TRBV11-2	.	CASSLGVAAIQGEQYF	TGTGCCAGCAGCTTAGGGGTAGCGGCTATCCAAGGGGAGCAGTACTTC
TRBJ2-7	.	TRBV19	few	CASSIDQGTPYEQYF	TGTGCCAGTAGTATAGATCAGGGGACACCGTACGAGCAGTACTTC
TRBJ2-2	TRBD1	TRBV9	.	CASSVRQGFSPGELFF	TGTGCCAGCAGCGTGAGACAGGGGTTTTCCCCCGGGGAGCTGTTTTTT
TRBJ2-2	TRBD2	TRBV7-6	few	CASRPTSGRAGELFF	TGTGCCAGCAGGCCTACTAGCGGGAGGGCCGGGGAGCTGTTTTTT
TRBJ1-2	TRBD1	TRBV5-1	few	CASSLDDRGFGYTF	TGCGCCAGCAGCTTGGACGACAGGGGTTTTGGCTACACCTTC
TRBJ1-5	.	TRBV6-1	few	CASIRDKSHQPQHF	TGTGCCAGCATCAGGGACAAATCACATCAGCCCCAGCATTTT
TRBJ2-3	.	TRBV30	few	CAWRGGALSTDTQYF	TGTGCCTGGAGGGGGGGTGCGTTAAGCACAGATACGCAGTATTTT
TRBJ2-2	TRBD2	TRBV5-1	.	CASSLPPSGGYTGELFF	TGCGCCAGCAGCTTGCCCCCTAGCGGGGGCTACACCGGGGAGCTGTTTTTT
TRBJ2-3	TRBD2	TRBV5-4	few	CASSPPGLAGTDTQYF	TGTGCCAGCAGCCCGCCGGGACTAGCGGGAACAGATACGCAGTATTTT
TRBJ1-3	TRBD1	TRBV4-1	.	CASSQPGGNTIYF	TGCGCCAGCAGCCAACCAGGGGGCAACACCATATATTTT
TRBJ2-5	TRBD1	TRBV10-2	few	CASSVQGALETQYF	TGCGCCAGCAGTGTTCAGGGGGCTTTAGAGACCCAGTACTTC
TRBJ1-5	.	TRBV6-5	.	CASSPSFGEPQHF	TGTGCCAGCAGTCCTTCGTTCGGGGAGCCCCAGCATTTT
TRBJ2-2	.	TRBV5-1	.	CASTPENTGELFF	TGCGCCAGCACCCCAGAGAACACCGGGGAGCTGTTTTTT
TRBJ2-5	.	TRBV5-1	.	CASSLAQGEETQYF	TGCGCCAGCAGCTTGGCCCAGGGCGAAGAGACCCAGTACTTC
TRBJ1-1	TRBD1	TRBV6-5	few	CASSRTGGGTEAFF	TGTGCCAGCAGTCGGACAGGGGGGGGGACTGAAGCTTTCTTT
TRBJ2-1	TRBD2	TRBV4-2	.	CASSQELADYNEQFF	TGTGCCAGCAGCCAAGAACTAGCGGATTACAATGAGCAGTTCTTC
TRBJ2-7	.	TRBV28	.	CASSLLGESYYEQYF	TGTGCCAGCAGTTTACTAGGGGAATCCTACTACGAGCAGTACTTC
TRBJ1-5	.	TRBV18	.	CASSPGTRQPQHF	TGTGCCAGCTCACCCGGGACACGCCAGCCCCAGCATTTT
TRBJ2-7	TRBD1	TRBV7-9	.	CASSLVQGAIYEQYF	TGTGCCAGCAGCTTAGTCCAGGGGGCTATCTACGAGCAGTACTTC
TRBJ2-7	TRBD2	TRBV27	.	CASSPLAGVYEQYF	TGTGCCAGCAGTCCTCTAGCGGGAGTGTACGAGCAGTACTTC
TRBJ2-7	TRBD2	TRBV5-4	few	CASSLLPTSGRPYEQYF	TGTGCCAGCAGCCTCCTCCCGACTAGCGGGAGACCTTACGAGCAGTACTTC